These 32 T cell receptor beta chains came from one sample sequenced in a study of shared clonotypes between healthy human individuals. TCRdb's copy holds only in-frame clones and misses some; the assay was immunoSEQ multiplex PCR. The data contain more than 400,000 clones, 90% to 96% of them singletons. Sequencing input: naive CD4+ T cells sorted from blood. This sample's subset: CD45RA+ positively selected. These receptor sequences come from a woman aged 25 to 39 in good health.

This clone has a single count. The CDR3 loop is CASKKQGDGANVLTF. DNA of the CDR3: TGTGCCAGCAAAAAACAGGGCGACGGGGCCAACGTCCTGACTTTC. This sequence joins TRBV2 and TRBJ2-6; weak D call: TRBD1 (6 bases). In germline, CDR1 is SNHLY, CDR2 FYNNEI. There are 15 residues in the CDR3. With 7 bases removed from V and 4 bases from J, the gap between germline ends came to 14 bases.

This rearrangement joins TRBV27 to TRBJ2-1; the match to TRBD1 covers 8 bases. Germline V gene sequence: CDR1 MNHEY, CDR2 SMNVEV (reference sequence). The V segment lost 5 bases and the J segment 4 bases; nucleotides outside the gene matches: 16. The CDR3 has 18 amino acids. In DNA form, the CDR3 reads TGTGCCAGCAGTCGAATGTTTCTGGGGACAGGAGAATACAATGAGCAGTTCTTC. The encoded protein is CASSRMFLGTGEYNEQFF.

The chain recombines TRBV19 with TRBJ2-6; 9 nucleotides line up with TRBD1. This CDR3 spans 16 amino acids. V lost 5 bases and J lost 1; bases outside the gene matches: 3. CDR1 and CDR2 (germline): LNHDA, SQIVND (reference sequence). CDR3 protein: CASSFDRGSGANVLTF. The CDR3 coding sequence is TGTGCCAGTAGTTTTGACAGGGGGTCTGGGGCCAACGTCCTGACTTTC.

The chain combines TRBV9 with TRBJ2-7; 10 positions match TRBD1. This CDR3 contains 15 residues. V dropped 0 bases and J dropped 5; count of bases not matched to a gene: 5. From germline, CDR1 is SGDLS and CDR2 YYNGEE. CDR3 nucleotide sequence: TGTGCCAGCAGCGTAGTTGGGGACAGGGGTGACGAGCAGTACTTC. This encodes CASSVVGDRGDEQYF.

This chain joins TRBV5-1 and TRBJ2-6; the D is unclear. Looked up from germline, CDR1 is SGHRS and CDR2 is YFSETQ. Trimming left V 0 bases short and J 0 bases short, with 7 bases between. This CDR3 spans 16 amino acids. In DNA, the CDR3 is TGCGCCAGCAGCTTGGCCCTGAGCTCTGGGGCCAACGTCCTGACTTTC. Translated: CASSLALSSGANVLTF.

The chain employs TRBV6-6 and TRBJ2-7; 8 bases map to TRBD1. Looked up from germline, CDR1 is MNHNY and CDR2 is SVGAGI (reference sequence). With 6 bases clipped from V and 2 bases from J, the junction kept 9 bases outside the gene matches. The CDR3 has 15 amino acids. DNA for the CDR3: TGTGCCAGCAGCCGGAACGACAGGGGCACCTACGAGCAGTACTTC. This sequence encodes CASSRNDRGTYEQYF.

The chain links TRBV28 to TRBJ2-5, with D perhaps TRBD1 (7 bases). Germline V gene data show CDR1 as MDHEN and CDR2 as SYDVKM. This CDR3 is 18 amino acids long. Trimming cost V 6 bases and J 1 base, with 24 bases left between them. The chain's CDR3 is CASSLGTADSGIQETQYF. As DNA, the CDR3 is TGTGCCAGCAGCCTTGGGACAGCCGATAGCGGTATCCAAGAGACCCAGTACTTC.

The chain has TRBV18 and TRBJ1-1; D ambiguous. The CDR3 consists of 14 residues. Trimming took 3 bases from V and 7 from J, leaving 15 bases between them. Per germline, CDR1 KGHSH and CDR2 LQKENI. DNA of the CDR3: TGTGCCAGCTCACCTAAAGACGGTCCAGGTGAAGCTTTCTTT. This codes for CASSPKDGPGEAFF.

The V call is TRBV29-1, the J call TRBJ1-3; weak D call: TRBD1 (5 bases). Germline V gene lookup returns CDR1 SQVTM and CDR2 ANQGSEA. V gave up 0 bases and J gave up 2 bases, with 8 bases separating them. This CDR3 has 14 amino acids. The CDR3 DNA follows: TGCAGCGTTGAAGAGACAGTCCCTGGAAACACCATATATTTT. Translation gives CSVEETVPGNTIYF. Full variable domain (remainder filled in from reference TRBV29-1 and TRBJ1-3): SAVISQKPSRDICQRGTSLTIQCQVDSQVTMMFWYRQQPGQSLTLIATANQGSEATYESGFVIDKFPISRPNLTFSTLTVSNMSPEDSSIYLCSVEETVPGNTIYFGEGSWLTVV.

The rearrangement joins TRBV5-4 to TRBJ2-7; 9 nucleotides line up with TRBD1. V lost 6 bases, J lost 2 bases, and 6 bases stayed unmatched. The length of the CDR3 is 14 residues. The germline V gene has CDR1 SGHNT and CDR2 YYREEE (reference sequence). The CDR3 DNA reads as TGTGCCAGCAAAGAAGGGACAGGGACCTACGAGCAGTACTTC. It encodes CASKEGTGTYEQYF.

The rearrangement joins TRBV7-9 to TRBJ1-1, with D unclear. Deletions cut 3 bases from V and 2 bases from J, with 19 bases between. CDR1 SEHNR and CDR2 FQNEAQ come from the germline V gene (reference sequence). This CDR3 is 17 amino acids long. The CDR3 coding sequence is TGTGCCAGCAGCTTCCTCTTCTCTCGCGGCGGTAACACTGAAGCTTTCTTT. It is translated as CASSFLFSRGGNTEAFF. Based on the CDR3 plus reference TRBV7-9 and TRBJ1-1, the full variable domain is DTGVSQNPRHKITKRGQNVTFRCDPISEHNRLYWYRQTLGQGPEFLTYFQNEAQLEKSRLLSDRFSAERPKGSFSTLEIQRTEQGDSAMYLCASSFLFSRGGNTEAFFGQGTRLTVV.

This chain joins TRBV6-1 and TRBJ2-3, with a weak D call TRBD2 (6 bases). CDR1 and CDR2 (germline): MNHNS, SASEGT. The CDR3 spans 15 residues. Between the trimmed V and J ends, which lost 6 bases and 3 bases, there was a span of 16 bases. The CDR3 here is CASSSRRRDTDTQYF. The CDR3 DNA is TGTGCCAGCAGCTCACGGCGGCGGGATACAGATACGCAGTATTTT.

As DNA, the CDR3 is TGTGCCAGCAGCTTCGGCGGGGACCTCACAGATACGCAGTATTTT. Amino acids: CASSFGGDLTDTQYF. V usage is TRBV7-9 and J usage is TRBJ2-3; TRBD2 might be the D (6 bases). The CDR3 contains 15 residues. CDR1 and CDR2 (germline): SEHNR, FQNEAQ (reference sequence). V lost 3 bases and J lost 2, with 12 bases in between.

The CDR3 DNA is TGTGCCAGCAGTGAAGGGGACGCTAATGAAAAACTGTTTTTT. Residues: CASSEGDANEKLFF. This chain joins TRBV6-1 and TRBJ1-4; perhaps TRBD1 as D (5 bases). Germline CDR1 is MNHNS and CDR2 is SASEGT. Trimming stripped 1 base from V and 3 bases from J, with 6 bases between. The CDR3 sequence is 14 residues long.

V gene TRBV28 combines with J gene TRBJ2-7; D perhaps matches TRBD1 (5 bases). Germline loops: CDR1 MDHEN, CDR2 SYDVKM. The CDR3 contains 14 residues. V lost 3 bases and J lost 0, with 9 bases in between. In nucleotides, the CDR3 is TGTGCCAGCAGTTTCTACGGACACTCCTACGAGCAGTACTTC. It encodes CASSFYGHSYEQYF.

The chain joins TRBV18 to TRBJ2-7; possible D gene TRBD1, 5 bases. The CDR3 consists of 16 residues. V gave up 5 bases and J gave up 1 base, with 18 bases separating them. The germline V gene encodes CDR1 KGHSH and CDR2 LQKENI. The CDR3: CASSSRTRRTSYEQYF. DNA of the CDR3: TGTGCCAGCTCAAGTCGGACACGGCGTACATCCTACGAGCAGTACTTC.

V is TRBV30 and J is TRBJ1-2; weak D call: TRBD1 (5 bases). There are 16 residues in the CDR3. The germline V gene encodes CDR1 GTSNPN and CDR2 SVGIG (reference sequence). V lost 3 bases and J 3 bases, leaving 20 bases between the germline ends. The CDR3 DNA sequence: TGTGCCTGGAGCCTAAAGGGGCCCGGCAAATACTATGGCTACACCTTC. It translates to CAWSLKGPGKYYGYTF. Full variable domain (missing parts from reference TRBV30 and TRBJ1-2): SQTIHQWPATLVQPVGSPLSLECTVEGTSNPNLYWYRQAAGRGLQLLFYSVGIGQISSEVPQNLSASRPQDRQFILSSKKLLLSDSGFYLCAWSLKGPGKYYGYTFGSGTRLTVV.

This rearrangement joins TRBV7-3 to TRBJ1-1, with 10 bases matching TRBD1. The CDR3 spans 16 residues. Germline V gene data show CDR1 as SGHTA and CDR2 as FQGTGA. Trimming at V came to 4 bases and at J to 2 bases, leaving 7 bases not matched to a gene. The CDR3 reads CASSSGTGATNTEAFF. CDR3 DNA sequence: TGTGCCAGCAGCTCGGGGACAGGGGCTACAAACACTGAAGCTTTCTTT. Supplemented by reference TRBV7-3 and TRBJ1-1, the full variable domain reads GAGVSQTPSNKVTEKGKYVELRCDPISGHTALYWYRQSLGQGPEFLIYFQGTGAADDSGLPNDRFFAVRPEGSVSTLKIQRTERGDSAVYLCASSSGTGATNTEAFFGQGTRLTVV.

The chain joins TRBV28 to TRBJ2-7; D ambiguous. V shed 5 bases and J shed 2 bases, with 16 bases lying between them. Per germline, CDR1 MDHEN and CDR2 SYDVKM. This CDR3 is 15 amino acids long. The CDR3 sequence is CASSTTILPTYEQYF. The CDR3 DNA reads TGTGCCAGCAGTACGACAATCCTACCTACCTACGAGCAGTACTTC.

This chain links TRBV9 with TRBJ2-7, with no clear D. Germline CDR1 is SGDLS and CDR2 is YYNGEE. V dropped 4 bases and J dropped 3 bases, with 11 bases sitting between them. This CDR3 has 13 amino acids. The chain's CDR3 is CASSPGWGYEQYF. In DNA form, the CDR3 reads TGTGCCAGCAGCCCAGGCTGGGGCTACGAGCAGTACTTC.

The gene calls are TRBV7-2 and TRBJ2-1, with 8 bases aligning to TRBD2. The CDR3 length is 18 residues. With 5 bases clipped from V and 4 bases from J, the junction kept 16 bases outside the gene matches. Per the germline V gene, CDR1 is SGHTA and CDR2 is FQGNSA. CDR3 sequence (DNA): TGTGCCAGCAGCACCCCCCCATTACTAGCGGCGATGTACAATGAGCAGTTCTTC. The encoded protein is CASSTPPLLAAMYNEQFF.

The chain combines TRBV6-4 with TRBJ2-7; D might be TRBD1 or TRBD2, each matching 5 bases. V shed 3 bases and J shed 2 bases, with 23 bases lying between them. The CDR3 is 18 amino acids. From germline, CDR1 is MRHNA and CDR2 SNTAGT. The CDR3 region is CASSEPRDLQLGPYEQYF. The CDR3 nucleotides are TGTGCCAGCAGTGAACCTCGGGACCTACAATTAGGGCCCTACGAGCAGTACTTC.

The table lists this clone with a few counts. This chain uses TRBV5-1 with TRBJ2-7, with 10 positions matching TRBD1. V dropped 0 bases and J dropped 2; count of bases not matched to a gene: 2. Germline lookup yields CDR1 SGHRS and CDR2 YFSETQ. There are 15 residues in the CDR3. The CDR3 DNA sequence: TGCGCCAGCAGCTTGGTGGGGACAGGGGCCTACGAGCAGTACTTC. It encodes CASSLVGTGAYEQYF. The whole variable domain, filled in from reference TRBV5-1 and TRBJ2-7, reads KAGVTQTPRYLIKTRGQQVTLSCSPISGHRSVSWYQQTPGQGLQFLFEYFSETQRNKGNFPGRFSGRQFSNSRSEMNVSTLELGDSALYLCASSLVGTGAYEQYFGPGTRLTVT.

CDR3 in amino acids: CASSLTFSYEQYF. The DNA for the CDR3 is TGCGCCAGCAGCTTGACCTTTTCCTACGAGCAGTACTTC. The chain combines TRBV5-1 with TRBJ2-7, with D unresolved. V lost 1 base and J lost 1, with 6 bases in between. This CDR3 spans 13 amino acids. CDR1 SGHRS and CDR2 YFSETQ come from the germline V gene.

This chain's CDR3 is CASRPLGGANVLTF. The CDR3 nucleotides read TGTGCCAGCCGTCCGCTGGGAGGGGCCAACGTCCTGACTTTC. This chain joins TRBV18 and TRBJ2-6, with D hard to call. Trimming cost V 8 bases and J 4 bases, with 12 bases left between them. CDR3 length equals 14 residues. Germline CDR1 and CDR2: KGHSH and LQKENI.

This chain links TRBV27 with TRBJ2-1; D is possibly TRBD2 (6 bases). Germline assignment: CDR1 MNHEY and CDR2 SMNVEV (reference sequence). CDR3 length equals 13 residues. Trimming shortened V by 4 bases and J by 9 bases, and 13 bases separated the two germline ends. The CDR3 sequence is CASSSGSRIEQFF. The CDR3 DNA follows: TGTGCCAGCAGTTCCGGGAGTAGGATTGAGCAGTTCTTC.

The J gene is TRBJ2-7, the V gene TRBV5-4, with TRBD1 identical over 9 bases. Germline V CDR1 and CDR2: SGHNT, YYREEE (reference sequence). Trimming took 4 bases from V and 3 from J; bases not matched to a gene: 5. CDR3 size: 14 residues. Here the CDR3 reads CASSLGGQGYEQYF. Written as DNA, the CDR3 is TGTGCCAGCAGCCTTGGGGGACAGGGCTACGAGCAGTACTTC.

The genes are TRBV7-2 and TRBJ2-7; D gene uncertain. Trimming shortened V by 1 base and J by 1 base, and 8 bases separated the two germline ends. The CDR3 runs 14 residues. The germline V gene encodes CDR1 SGHTA and CDR2 FQGNSA. CDR3: CASSLEELSYEQYF. In DNA form, the CDR3 reads TGTGCCAGCAGCTTAGAAGAGCTTTCCTACGAGCAGTACTTC.

This chain links TRBV5-6 with TRBJ1-1; D unresolved. Germline V gives CDR1 SGHDT, CDR2 YYEEEE. The CDR3 has 14 amino acids. The germline V and J ends were trimmed by 4 bases and 0 bases, with 10 bases remaining between them. The CDR3 bases are TGTGCCAGCAGCAGATGGACGGTGAACACTGAAGCTTTCTTT. Residues: CASSRWTVNTEAFF.

The chain links TRBV29-1 to TRBJ2-5, with 10 bases aligning to TRBD2. V shed 3 bases, J shed 4 bases, and the junction held 2 bases outside the gene matches. The germline V gene encodes CDR1 SQVTM and CDR2 ANQGSEA. The CDR3 runs 13 residues. DNA for the CDR3: TGCAGCGTTGATCTAGCGGGAGTAGAGACCCAGTACTTC. Its translation: CSVDLAGVETQYF. Full variable domain (remainder filled in from reference TRBV29-1 and TRBJ2-5): SAVISQKPSRDICQRGTSLTIQCQVDSQVTMMFWYRQQPGQSLTLIATANQGSEATYESGFVIDKFPISRPNLTFSTLTVSNMSPEDSSIYLCSVDLAGVETQYFGPGTRLLVL.

For the CDR3, the DNA is TGTGCCAGCAGGGGAGTAGTAAGCACAGATACGCAGTATTTT. Amino acids: CASRGVVSTDTQYF. V usage is TRBV2 and J usage is TRBJ2-3; maybe TRBD2 (5 bases). Germline values: CDR1 SNHLY, CDR2 FYNNEI. The CDR3 is 14 residues long. The V and J ends lost 6 bases and 0 bases respectively, with 10 bases between them.

The CDR3 sequence is CARSPRDLLPYGYTF. CDR3 nucleotides: TGTGCCAGAAGTCCCCGGGACCTACTCCCTTATGGCTACACCTTC. This chain links TRBV5-3 with TRBJ1-2, with D perhaps matching TRBD1 (5 bases). TRBV5-3 qualifies as an ORF whose function is uncertain. The ends were cut back, 5 bases at V and 5 bases at J, with 19 bases in the middle. The CDR3 sequence is 15 residues long.